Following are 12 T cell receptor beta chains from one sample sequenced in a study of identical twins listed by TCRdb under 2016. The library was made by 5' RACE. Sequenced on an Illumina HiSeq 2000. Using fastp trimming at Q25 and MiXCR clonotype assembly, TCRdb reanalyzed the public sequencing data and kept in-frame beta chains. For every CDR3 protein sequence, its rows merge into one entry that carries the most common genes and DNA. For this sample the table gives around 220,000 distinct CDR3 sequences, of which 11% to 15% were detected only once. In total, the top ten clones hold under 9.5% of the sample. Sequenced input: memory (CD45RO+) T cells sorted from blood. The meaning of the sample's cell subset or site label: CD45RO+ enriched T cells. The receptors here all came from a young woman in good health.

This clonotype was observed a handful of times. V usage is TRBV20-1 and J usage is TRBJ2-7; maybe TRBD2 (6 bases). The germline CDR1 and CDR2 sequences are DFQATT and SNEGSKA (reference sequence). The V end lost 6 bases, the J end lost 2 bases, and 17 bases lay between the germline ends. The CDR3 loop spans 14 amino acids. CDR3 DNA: TGCAGTGCCTCCTCCGGGACTGTTCCCTACGAGCAGTACTTC. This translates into CSASSGTVPYEQYF.

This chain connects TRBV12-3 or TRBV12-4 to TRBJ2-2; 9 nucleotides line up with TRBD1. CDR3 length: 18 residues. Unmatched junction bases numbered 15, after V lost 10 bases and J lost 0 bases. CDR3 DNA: TGTGCCATCTCCACAGGACAGGGGACATCCGCGAACACCGGGGAGCTGTTTTTT. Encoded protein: CAISTGQGTSANTGELFF.

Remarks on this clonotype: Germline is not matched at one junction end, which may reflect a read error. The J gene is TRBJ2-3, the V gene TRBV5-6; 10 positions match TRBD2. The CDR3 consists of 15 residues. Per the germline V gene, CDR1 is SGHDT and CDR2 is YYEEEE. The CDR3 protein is CAISPGTSGTDTQYF. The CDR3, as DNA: TGTGCCATCAGCCCCGGGACTAGCGGCACAGATACGCAGTATTTT. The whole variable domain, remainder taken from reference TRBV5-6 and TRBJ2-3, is DAGVTQSPTHLIKTRGQQVTLRCSPKSGHDTVSWYQQALGQGPQFIFQYYEEEERQRGNFPDRFSGHQFPNYSSELNVNALLLGDSALYLCAISPGTSGTDTQYFGPGTRLTVL.

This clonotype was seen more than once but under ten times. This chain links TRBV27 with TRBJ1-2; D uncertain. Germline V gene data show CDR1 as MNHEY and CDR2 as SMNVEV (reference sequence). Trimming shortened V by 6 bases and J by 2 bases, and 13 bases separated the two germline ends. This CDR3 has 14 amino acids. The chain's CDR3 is CASSRRDPNYGYTF. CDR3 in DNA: TGTGCCAGCAGCCGTAGGGATCCGAACTATGGCTACACCTTC.

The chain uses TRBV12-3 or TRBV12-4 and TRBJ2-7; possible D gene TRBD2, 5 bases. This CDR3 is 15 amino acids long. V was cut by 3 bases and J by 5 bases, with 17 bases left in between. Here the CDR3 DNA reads TGTGCCAGCAGTTTCCCGGAGGCAGTCGTGCACGAGCAGTACTTC. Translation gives CASSFPEAVVHEQYF.

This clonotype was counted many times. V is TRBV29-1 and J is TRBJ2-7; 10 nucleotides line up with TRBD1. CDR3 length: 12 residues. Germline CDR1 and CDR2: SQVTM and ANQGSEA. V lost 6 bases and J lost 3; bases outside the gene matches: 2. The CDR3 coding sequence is TGCAGCGTCGGACAGGGGGGCTACGAGCAGTACTTC. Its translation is CSVGQGGYEQYF.

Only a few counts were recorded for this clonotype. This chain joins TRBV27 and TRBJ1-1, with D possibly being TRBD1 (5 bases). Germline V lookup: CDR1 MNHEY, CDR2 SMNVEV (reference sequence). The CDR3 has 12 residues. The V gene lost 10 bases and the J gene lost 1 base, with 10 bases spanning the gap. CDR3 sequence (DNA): TGTGCCAACTTCGGACAGAACACTGAAGCTTTCTTT. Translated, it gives CANFGQNTEAFF.

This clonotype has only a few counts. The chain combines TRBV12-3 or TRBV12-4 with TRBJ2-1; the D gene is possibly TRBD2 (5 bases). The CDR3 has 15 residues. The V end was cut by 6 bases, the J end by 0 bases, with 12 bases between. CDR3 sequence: CASSRERSSYNEQFF. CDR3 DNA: TGTGCCAGCAGCAGAGAGCGGAGCTCCTACAATGAGCAGTTCTTC.

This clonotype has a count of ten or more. The CDR3 here is CASSQGESEANVLTF. Written as DNA, the CDR3 is TGCGCCAGCAGCCAAGGCGAGAGTGAGGCCAACGTCCTGACTTTC. This chain links TRBV4-3 with TRBJ2-6; D gene ambiguous. V was shortened by 1 base and J by 6 bases, with 10 bases between the two germline ends. The CDR3 runs to 15 residues. Germline-derived CDR1 and CDR2 are LGHNA and YSLEER.

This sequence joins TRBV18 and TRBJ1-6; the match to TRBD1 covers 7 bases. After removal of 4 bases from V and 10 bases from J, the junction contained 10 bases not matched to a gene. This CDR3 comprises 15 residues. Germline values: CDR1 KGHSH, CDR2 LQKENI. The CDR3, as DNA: TGTGCCAGCTCACGCGAAGGGGGCTTGGGGTCACCCCTCCACTTT. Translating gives CASSREGGLGSPLHF. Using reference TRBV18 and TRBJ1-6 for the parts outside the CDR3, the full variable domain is NAGVMQNPRHLVRRRGQEARLRCSPMKGHSHVYWYRQLPEEGLKFMVYLQKENIIDESGMPKERFSAEFPKEGPSILRIQQVVRGDSAAYFCASSREGGLGSPLHFGNGTRLTVT.

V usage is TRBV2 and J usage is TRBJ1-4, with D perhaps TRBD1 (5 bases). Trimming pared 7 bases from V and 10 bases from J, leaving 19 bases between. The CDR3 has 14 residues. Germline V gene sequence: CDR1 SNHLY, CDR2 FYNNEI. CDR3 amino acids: CASTQGEGPRKLFF. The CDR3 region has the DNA TGTGCCAGCACTCAAGGGGAAGGGCCCCGAAAACTGTTTTTT. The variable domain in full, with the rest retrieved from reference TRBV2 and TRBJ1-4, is EPEVTQTPSHQVTQMGQEVILRCVPISNHLYFYWYRQILGQKVEFLVSFYNNEISEKSEIFDDQFSVERPDGSNFTLKIRSTKLEDSAMYFCASTQGEGPRKLFFGSGTQLSVL.

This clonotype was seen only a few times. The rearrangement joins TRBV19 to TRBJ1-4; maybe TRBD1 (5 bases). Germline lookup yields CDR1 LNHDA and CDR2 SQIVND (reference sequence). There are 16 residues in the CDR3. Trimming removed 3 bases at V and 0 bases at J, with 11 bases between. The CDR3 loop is CASSIWRGATNEKLFF. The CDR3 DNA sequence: TGTGCCAGTAGTATCTGGAGGGGTGCAACTAATGAAAAACTGTTTTTT.